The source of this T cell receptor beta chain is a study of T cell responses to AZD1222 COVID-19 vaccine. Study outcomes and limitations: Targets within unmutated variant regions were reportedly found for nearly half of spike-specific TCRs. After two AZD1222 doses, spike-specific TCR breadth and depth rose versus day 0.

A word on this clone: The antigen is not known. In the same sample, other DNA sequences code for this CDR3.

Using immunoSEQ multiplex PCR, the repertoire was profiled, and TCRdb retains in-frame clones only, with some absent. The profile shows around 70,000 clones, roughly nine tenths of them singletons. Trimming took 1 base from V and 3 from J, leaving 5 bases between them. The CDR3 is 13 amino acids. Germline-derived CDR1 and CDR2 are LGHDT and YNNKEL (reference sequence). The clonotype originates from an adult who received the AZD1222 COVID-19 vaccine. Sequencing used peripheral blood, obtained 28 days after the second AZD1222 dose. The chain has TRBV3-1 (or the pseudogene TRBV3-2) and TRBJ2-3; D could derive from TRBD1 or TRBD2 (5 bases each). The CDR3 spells CASSQGGTDTQYF. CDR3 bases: TGTGCCAGCAGCCAAGGGGGGACAGATACGCAGTATTTT.